Sequencing of this T cell receptor (beta chain) was carried out in a study of T cell responses to AZD1222 COVID-19 vaccine. Trimming removed 4 bases at V and 4 bases at J, with 14 bases between. This CDR3 is 15 amino acids long. Germline V gene data show CDR1 as SGHVS and CDR2 as FQNEAQ. Remarks on this clone: What it binds is unknown.

The method was immunoSEQ multiplex PCR; TCRdb's version includes in-frame clones alone and lacks a portion of them. The repertoire holds 86,000 or so clones, with around nine tenths as singletons. General study points: Increases in Spike-specific TCR breadth and depth were seen after two AZD1222 doses. CD4 TCRs associated with vaccination spanned spike, dominating at 160-218 and 743-854. Baseline seropositivity characterized only six AZD1222 recipients. Females outnumbered males among donors, who were mostly white British; clonal diversity was possibly underestimated.

This clonotype was obtained from an adult who received the AZD1222 COVID-19 vaccine. J is TRBJ1-5 and V is TRBV7-8; D ambiguous. The material sequenced was peripheral blood, taken 28 days after the second AZD1222 dose. This chain's CDR3 is CASSSARALNQPQHF. The CDR3 DNA reads as TGTGCCAGCAGCTCCGCGAGAGCTTTAAATCAGCCCCAGCATTTT.